This T cell receptor (beta chain) was documented in a study of shared clonotypes between healthy human individuals. The V and J ends lost 8 bases and 3 bases respectively, with 14 bases between them. The CDR3 consists of 14 residues. Per germline, CDR1 MGHDK and CDR2 SYGVNS. Sequencing was performed with immunoSEQ multiplex PCR; in TCRdb, only in-frame clones are kept and a portion is missing. The sample yields more than 2 million clones, more than 90% seen once. The chain couples TRBV25-1 to TRBJ1-5, with unresolved D. Sequenced sample: naive CD4+ T cells sorted from blood. Subset here: CD45RA+ positively selected. The receptor comes from a man aged 18 to 30 in good health. The DNA of the CDR3 is TGTGCCAGCGGGTCGGCGGCCGACAATCAGCCCCAGCATTTT. Protein sequence: CASGSAADNQPQHF. Complete variable domain (other parts from reference TRBV25-1 and TRBJ1-5): EADIYQTPRYLVIGTGKKITLECSQTMGHDKMYWYQQDPGMELHLIHYSYGVNSTEKGDLSSESTVSRIRTEHFPLTLESARPSHTSQYLCASGSAADNQPQHFGDGTRLSIL.